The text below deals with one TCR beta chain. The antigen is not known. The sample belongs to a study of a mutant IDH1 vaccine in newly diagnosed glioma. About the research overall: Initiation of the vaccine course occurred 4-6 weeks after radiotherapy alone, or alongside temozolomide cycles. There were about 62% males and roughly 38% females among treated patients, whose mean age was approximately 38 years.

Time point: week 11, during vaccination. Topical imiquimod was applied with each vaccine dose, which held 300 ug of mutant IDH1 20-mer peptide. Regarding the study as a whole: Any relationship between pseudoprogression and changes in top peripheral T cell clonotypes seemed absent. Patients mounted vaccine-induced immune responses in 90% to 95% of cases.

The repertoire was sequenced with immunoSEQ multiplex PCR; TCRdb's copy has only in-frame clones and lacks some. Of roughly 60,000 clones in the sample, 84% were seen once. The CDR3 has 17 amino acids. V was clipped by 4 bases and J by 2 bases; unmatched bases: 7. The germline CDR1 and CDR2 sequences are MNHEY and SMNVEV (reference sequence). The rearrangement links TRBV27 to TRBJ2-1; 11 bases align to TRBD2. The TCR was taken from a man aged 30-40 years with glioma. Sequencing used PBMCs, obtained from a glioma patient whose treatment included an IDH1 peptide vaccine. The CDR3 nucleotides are TGTGCCAGCAGTTCCCGGGCTAGCGGGAGGCCCTACAATGAGCAGTTCTTC. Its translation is CASSSRASGRPYNEQFF.